This note documents a single T cell receptor beta chain sequence. Antigen: not known. The data belong to a study of cytomegalovirus exposure and HLA in healthy donors. Per germline, CDR1 LGHNA and CDR2 YSLEER. CDR3 length equals 17 residues. V was trimmed by 0 bases and J by 0 bases, leaving 12 bases between them. The PCR made use of 60 Vbeta and 13 Jbeta primers. Assay: immunoSEQ multiplex PCR; the TCRdb copy retains only in-frame clones and omits some. The sample shows roughly 150,000 clones, over 75% of them seen only once. Whole-study findings and limits: It is likely that the observed cluster of highly shared sequence variants was a sequencing artifact.

Material: PBMCs. V is TRBV4-3 and J is TRBJ2-1; TRBD1 might be the D (6 bases). This receptor was taken from a male donor in good health and CMV-seronegative. CDR3 amino acids: CASSQEGAASSYNEQFF. The CDR3 bases are TGCGCCAGCAGCCAAGAGGGGGCAGCTAGCTCCTACAATGAGCAGTTCTTC.